The rows below give T cell receptor beta chains drawn from one sample of a study. TCRdb re-analysed the 5' RACE reads in MiXCR, keeping a single row per CDR3 protein. The sample yields more than 10,000 distinct CDR3 sequences, around 54% seen once. Sequenced sample: tumor-infiltrating Tregs sorted from the breast tumor. These TCRs come from a female donor with breast cancer. CDR3s include the opening cysteine and the closing phenylalanine or tryptophan. The order of the fields is V gene, D gene, J gene, clone size, CDR3 DNA, CDR3 protein. D genes are given only for firm matches. Part of the rows lack a size; the others show once, few, many or a class for expanded clones.

>TRBV7-9|NA|TRBJ1-1|few
TGTGCCAGCAGCGGTCGAACGGGGCACACTGAAGCTTTCTTT
CASSGRTGHTEAFF
>TRBV29-1|NA|TRBJ1-5|NA
TGCAGCGTACTAGACAGAGACTTTAATCAGCCCCAGCATTTT
CSVLDRDFNQPQHF
>TRBV10-3|NA|TRBJ1-1|NA
TGTGCCATCAGCCGGACAGAGAACACTGAAGCTTTCTTT
CAISRTENTEAFF
>TRBV27|NA|TRBJ2-1|few
TGTGCCAGCAGTTCCCGGCTCAGGGGAGGGAGCTCCTACAATGAGCAGTTCTTC
CASSSRLRGGSSYNEQFF
>TRBV28|TRBD2|TRBJ2-3|NA
TGTGCCAGCAGTTCACCACACTCGGGGGGTTACACAGATACGCAGTATTTT
CASSSPHSGGYTDTQYF
>TRBV28|TRBD2|TRBJ2-7|NA
TGTGCCAGCAGTTTAGAGGTGGGTGGACTAGAGGGGAAATACGAGCAGTACTTC
CASSLEVGGLEGKYEQYF
>TRBV4-1|NA|TRBJ2-7|NA
TGCGCCAGCAGCCATACTGACATAGATAGTGGCGAGCAGTACTTC
CASSHTDIDSGEQYF
>TRBV7-2|NA|TRBJ2-7|few
TGTGCCAGCAGCTTAGCGGTTTCCTACGAGCAGTACTTC
CASSLAVSYEQYF
>TRBV5-1|NA|TRBJ2-7|NA
TGCGCCAGCAGCCCAAATGTCGGGTTGGACTACGAGCAGTACTTC
CASSPNVGLDYEQYF
>TRBV6-1|NA|TRBJ1-2|NA
TGTGCCAGCACCAAGACAGCTGACTATGGCTACACCTTC
CASTKTADYGYTF
>TRBV7-2|NA|TRBJ2-7|NA
TGTGCCAGCAGCGGACTCTCCTACGAGCAGTACTTC
CASSGLSYEQYF
>TRBV6-2/TRBV6-3|NA|TRBJ2-1|few
TGTGCCAGCAGTTACGGAACGGCGTCCTACAATGAGCAGTTCTTC
CASSYGTASYNEQFF
>TRBV12-3/TRBV12-4|TRBD2|TRBJ2-3|NA
TGTGCCAGCACCAAGACTAGCAGCACAGATACGCAGTATTTT
CASTKTSSTDTQYF
>TRBV29-1|NA|TRBJ1-2|NA
TGCAGCGCCCCCGGGGCCTATAATGGCTACACCTTC
CSAPGAYNGYTF
>TRBV5-1|NA|TRBJ2-5|NA
TGCGCCAGCAGCTTGGAGGCAGTCCAAGAGACCCAGTACTTC
CASSLEAVQETQYF
>TRBV12-3/TRBV12-4|NA|TRBJ1-1|NA
TGTGCCAGCACCCCGACCTTGAACACTGAAGCTTTCTTT
CASTPTLNTEAFF
>TRBV10-3|TRBD2|TRBJ2-2|NA
TGTGCCACCGGACTAGCGGGAGCTTCGAACACCGGGGAGCTGTTTTTT
CATGLAGASNTGELFF
>TRBV5-1|NA|TRBJ1-2|NA
TGCGCCAGCAGCTTAGATGGGAGAGGGCAGCGCTATGGCTACACCTTC
CASSLDGRGQRYGYTF
>TRBV5-5|NA|TRBJ2-7|few
TGTGCCAGCAGCTCCCAGACAGTAATCTACGAGCAGTACTTC
CASSSQTVIYEQYF
>TRBV18|TRBD2|TRBJ2-7|NA
TGTGCCAGCTCACCGCGAGCGGGGAGCTCCTACGAGCAGTACTTC
CASSPRAGSSYEQYF
>TRBV4-3|TRBD2|TRBJ2-1|NA
TGCGCCAGCAGCCAAGTGACCGTAGCGGGATCACATGAGCAGTTCTTC
CASSQVTVAGSHEQFF
>TRBV4-1|NA|TRBJ1-5|NA
TGCGCCAGCAGCCAAGAGTGGGTAGAGCCCCAGCATTTT
CASSQEWVEPQHF
>TRBV4-1|TRBD2|TRBJ2-7|few
TGCGCCAGCAGCCAAGATGTAGGGACTAGCGCCTCCTACGAGCAGTACTTC
CASSQDVGTSASYEQYF
>TRBV7-9|NA|TRBJ1-2|NA
TGTGCCAGCAGCTCGACAGCCACGAGCTATGGCTACACCTTC
CASSSTATSYGYTF
>TRBV7-9|NA|TRBJ2-4|NA
TGTGCCAGCAGCTCTAACCGGGCCTCCGGTGGAGCCAAAAACATCCAGTACTTC
CASSSNRASGGAKNIQYF
>TRBV30|TRBD2|TRBJ2-2|NA
TGTGCCTGGAGATTATCGGGACTAGCGAACACCGGGGAGCTGTTTTTT
CAWRLSGLANTGELFF
>TRBV5-1|TRBD2|TRBJ2-3|NA
TGCGCCAGCACCCGGACTAGCGGCACAGATACGCAGTATTTT
CASTRTSGTDTQYF
>TRBV15|NA|TRBJ2-2|few
TGTGCCACCAGCAGGGACGGTATGAACACCGGGGAGCTGTTTTTT
CATSRDGMNTGELFF
>TRBV7-2|NA|TRBJ2-7|NA
TGTGCCAGCAGCCGGGGTAGCGCTTCGGGGGCGTGGCAGTACTTC
CASSRGSASGAWQYF
>TRBV28|NA|TRBJ1-6|NA
TGTGCCAGCAGCCATGACGGGGGTAGGGCCTTTAATTCACCCCTCCACTTC
CASSHDGGRAFNSPLHF
>TRBV18|NA|TRBJ2-1|NA
TGTGCCAGCTCACCCGAGAGACTCGAATACAATGAGCAGTTCTTC
CASSPERLEYNEQFF
>TRBV6-1|NA|TRBJ1-1|NA
TGTGCCAGCAGTGAAGCGGGTGCGTACACTGAAGCTTTCTTT
CASSEAGAYTEAFF
>TRBV28|NA|TRBJ2-2|NA
TGTGCCAGCAGTTTTGCTGGTACTGACACCGGGGAGCTGTTTTTT
CASSFAGTDTGELFF
>TRBV20-1|NA|TRBJ2-7|NA
TGCAGTGGCTTGGTCACAGGGAGGTACTCCTACGAGCAGTACTTC
CSGLVTGRYSYEQYF
>TRBV12-3/TRBV12-4|NA|TRBJ1-3|few
TGTGCCAGCAGTTTAGGTCTAGCCGTCTCTGGAAACACCATATATTTT
CASSLGLAVSGNTIYF
>TRBV6-5|TRBD2|TRBJ2-7|few
TGTGCCAGCAGCAGGACTAGCGGGCCGGGTGAGCAGTACTTC
CASSRTSGPGEQYF
>TRBV7-2|NA|TRBJ1-5|NA
TGTGCCAGCAACTTAATCGGTGGTAGGATCGGGGCTCAGCCCCAGCATTTT
CASNLIGGRIGAQPQHF
>TRBV12-3/TRBV12-4|NA|TRBJ2-5|NA
TGTGCCAGCAGTTTAGCGGGAGTTCAGGAGACCCAGTACTTC
CASSLAGVQETQYF
>TRBV15|TRBD2|TRBJ2-1|once
TGTGCCACCTCCGGGACTAGCGCCTACAATGAGCAGTTCTTC
CATSGTSAYNEQFF
>TRBV20-1|NA|TRBJ2-3|few
TGCAGTGCTGTTAGCGTTCCGGGGTTCACAGATACGCAGTATTTT
CSAVSVPGFTDTQYF
>TRBV6-2/TRBV6-3|NA|TRBJ2-3|NA
TGTGCCAGCAGTTACCTATCGACAGGATCAGATACGCAGTATTTT
CASSYLSTGSDTQYF
>TRBV20-1|NA|TRBJ2-5|few
TGCAGTGCCGCGGACCTACGGAAGACCCAGTACTTC
CSAADLRKTQYF